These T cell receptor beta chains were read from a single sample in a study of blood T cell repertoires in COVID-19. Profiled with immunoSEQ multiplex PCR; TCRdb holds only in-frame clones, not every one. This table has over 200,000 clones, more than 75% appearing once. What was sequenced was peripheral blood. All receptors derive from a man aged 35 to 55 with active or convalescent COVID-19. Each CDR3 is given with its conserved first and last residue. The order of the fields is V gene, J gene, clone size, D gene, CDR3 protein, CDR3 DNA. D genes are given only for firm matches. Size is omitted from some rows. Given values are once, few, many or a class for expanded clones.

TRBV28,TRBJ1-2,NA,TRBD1,CASSLEGHRGYDGYTF,TGTGCCAGCAGTTTAGAGGGCCACAGGGGATATGATGGCTACACCTTC
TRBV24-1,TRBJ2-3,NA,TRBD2,CATSDLSGGAPDTQYF,TGTGCCACCAGTGATTTAAGCGGGGGGGCCCCAGATACGCAGTATTTT
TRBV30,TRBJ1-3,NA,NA,CAWSVAGLSSGNTIYF,TGTGCCTGGAGTGTAGCGGGCCTATCCTCTGGAAACACCATATATTTT
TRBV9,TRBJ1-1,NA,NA,CASSVDAWLGGQLNTEAFF,TGTGCCAGCAGCGTAGACGCGTGGTTGGGAGGGCAGTTGAACACTGAAGCTTTCTTT
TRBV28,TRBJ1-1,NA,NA,CASSPTIGGGLGIQNTEAFF,TGTGCCAGCAGCCCGACCATCGGGGGGGGACTCGGGATACAGAACACTGAAGCTTTCTTT
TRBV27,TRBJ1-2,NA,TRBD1,CASSSDSTGLRYGYTF,TGTGCCAGCAGTTCAGACTCGACAGGGCTTCGTTATGGCTACACCTTC
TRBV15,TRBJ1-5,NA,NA,CATSRGEGASNQPQHF,TGTGCCACCAGCAGAGGAGAAGGAGCGAGCAATCAGCCCCAGCATTTT
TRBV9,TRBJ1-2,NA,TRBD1,CASSQPGTANNLNYGYTF,TGTGCCAGCAGTCAACCTGGGACAGCGAACAACCTAAACTATGGCTACACCTTC
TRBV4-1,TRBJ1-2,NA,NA,CASSQVPQDNYGYTF,TGCGCCAGCAGCCAAGTCCCACAGGACAACTATGGCTACACCTTC
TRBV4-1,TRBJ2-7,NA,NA,CASSPSVGGAYEQYF,TGCGCCAGCAGCCCCTCAGTAGGGGGAGCCTACGAGCAGTACTTC
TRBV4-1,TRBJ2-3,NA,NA,CASSQALAGDTQYF,TGCGCCAGCAGCCAAGCCCTCGCGGGGGATACGCAGTATTTT
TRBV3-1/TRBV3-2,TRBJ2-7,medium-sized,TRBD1,CASSQVTGGYEQYF,TGTGCCAGCAGCCAAGTAACAGGGGGCTACGAGCAGTACTTC
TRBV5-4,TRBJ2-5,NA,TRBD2,CASSPSHSGEETQYF,TGTGCCAGCAGCCCGTCCCATAGCGGGGAAGAGACCCAGTACTTC
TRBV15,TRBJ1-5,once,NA,CATSRVSRGKDQPQHF,TGTGCCACCAGCAGAGTGAGTCGGGGGAAAGATCAGCCCCAGCATTTT
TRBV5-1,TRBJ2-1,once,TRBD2,CASSLLAGGYEQFF,TGCGCCAGCAGCTTGCTAGCGGGAGGCTATGAGCAGTTCTTC
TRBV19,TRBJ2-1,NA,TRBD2,CASSRASGYNEQFF,TGTGCCAGTAGTAGGGCTAGCGGTTACAATGAGCAGTTCTTC
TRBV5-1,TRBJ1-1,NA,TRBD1,CASSLVGTGSTEAFF,TGCGCCAGCAGCTTGGTCGGGACAGGGTCCACTGAAGCTTTCTTT
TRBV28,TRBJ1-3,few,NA,CASSPPQGFGNTIYF,TGTGCCAGCAGCCCCCCTCAGGGTTTCGGAAACACCATATATTTT
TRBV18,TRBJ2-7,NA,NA,CASSPAGGQVSYEQYF,TGTGCCAGCTCACCTGCGGGTGGTCAAGTCTCCTACGAGCAGTACTTC
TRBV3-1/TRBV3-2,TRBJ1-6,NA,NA,CASSQDGGSPLHF,TGTGCCAGCAGCCAAGATGGCGGTTCACCCCTCCACTTT
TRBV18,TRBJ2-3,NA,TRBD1,CASSPGTGGSTDTQYF,TGTGCCAGCTCACCAGGGACAGGGGGTAGCACAGATACGCAGTATTTT
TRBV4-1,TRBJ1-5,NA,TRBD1,CASSLGQGPSNQPQHF,TGCGCCAGCAGCCTAGGACAGGGGCCCTCCAATCAGCCCCAGCATTTT
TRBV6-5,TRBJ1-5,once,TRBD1,CASSTRTGGQPQHF,TGTGCCAGCAGTACACGGACAGGGGGTCAGCCCCAGCATTTT
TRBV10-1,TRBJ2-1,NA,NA,CASSDQAAGAGEQFF,TGCGCCAGCAGTGACCAAGCTGCGGGGGCGGGTGAGCAGTTCTTC
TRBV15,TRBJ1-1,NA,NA,CATSGTTEAFF,TGTGCCACCAGCGGGACAACTGAAGCTTTCTTT
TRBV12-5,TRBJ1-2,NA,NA,CASGLVSYGYTF,TGTGCTAGTGGTTTGGTCTCCTATGGCTACACCTTC
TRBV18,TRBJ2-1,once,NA,CASSPSFNNEQFF,TGTGCCAGCTCACCAAGCTTCAACAATGAGCAGTTCTTC
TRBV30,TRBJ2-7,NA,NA,CAWSVRDRKYEQYF,TGTGCCTGGAGTGTACGAGACAGAAAGTACGAGCAGTACTTC
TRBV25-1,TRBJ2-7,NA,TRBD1,CASSLGGQGAPEQYF,TGTGCCAGCAGTTTGGGGGGACAGGGGGCACCCGAGCAGTACTTC
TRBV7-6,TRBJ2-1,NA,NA,CASSPTRHPEGTQQFF,TGTGCCAGCAGCCCAACCAGGCATCCGGAAGGCACCCAGCAGTTCTTC
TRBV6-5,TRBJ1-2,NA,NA,CASSLSQGGIGGYTF,TGTGCCAGCAGTTTAAGTCAGGGTGGTATAGGGGGCTACACCTTC
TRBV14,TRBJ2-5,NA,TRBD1,CASSLQGQSSQETQYF,TGTGCCAGCAGCCTCCAGGGACAGAGCTCCCAAGAGACCCAGTACTTC
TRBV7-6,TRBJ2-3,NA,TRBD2,CASSPSGGSTDTQYF,TGTGCCAGCAGCCCAAGCGGGGGTAGCACAGATACGCAGTATTTT
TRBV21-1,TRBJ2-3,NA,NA,CASSKTVTDTQYF,TGTGCCAGCAGCAAAACGGTCACAGATACGCAGTATTTT
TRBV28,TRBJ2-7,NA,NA,CASSLASGRGFSYEQYF,TGTGCCAGCAGTTTAGCTTCCGGACGGGGATTCTCCTACGAGCAGTACTTC
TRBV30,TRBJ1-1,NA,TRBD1,CAWSVTGVMNTEAFF,TGTGCCTGGAGTGTAACAGGGGTTATGAACACTGAAGCTTTCTTT
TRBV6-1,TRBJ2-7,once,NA,CASSEASPYEQYF,TGTGCCAGCAGTGAAGCCTCTCCCTACGAGCAGTACTTC
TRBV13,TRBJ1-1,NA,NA,CASSLGGFGTEAFF,TGTGCCAGCAGCTTGGGAGGGTTTGGCACTGAAGCTTTCTTT
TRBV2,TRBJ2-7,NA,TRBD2,CASAQRGSYEQYF,TGTGCCAGCGCCCAGCGGGGCTCCTACGAGCAGTACTTC
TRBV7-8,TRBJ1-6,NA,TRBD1,CASSQRDRGRVSPLHF,TGTGCCAGCAGCCAGCGGGACAGGGGGCGAGTTTCACCCCTCCACTTT
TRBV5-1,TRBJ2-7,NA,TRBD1,CASSWTGPYEQYF,TGCGCCAGCAGCTGGACAGGGCCCTACGAGCAGTACTTC
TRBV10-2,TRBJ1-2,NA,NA,CASSPDSNYGYTF,TGCGCCAGCAGCCCAGACAGTAACTATGGCTACACCTTC
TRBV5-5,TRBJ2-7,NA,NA,CASSGGLVSYEQYF,TGTGCCAGCAGCGGGGGCCTTGTGTCCTACGAGCAGTACTTC
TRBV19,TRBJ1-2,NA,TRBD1,CASSIYPTGGLGYTF,TGTGCCAGTAGTATCTACCCGACAGGGGGCTTGGGCTACACCTTC
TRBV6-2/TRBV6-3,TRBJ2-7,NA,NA,CASSYLYEQYF,TGTGCCAGCAGTTACCTCTACGAGCAGTACTTC
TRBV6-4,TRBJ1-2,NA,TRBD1,CASSPTGAREGYTF,TGTGCCAGCAGTCCGACAGGGGCGAGGGAAGGCTACACCTTC
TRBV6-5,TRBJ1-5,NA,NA,CASKRDYSNQPQHF,TGTGCCAGCAAGAGGGATTATAGCAATCAGCCCCAGCATTTT
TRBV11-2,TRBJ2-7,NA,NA,CASSLGRGPSYEQYF,TGTGCCAGCAGCTTAGGTCGCGGTCCGTCCTACGAGCAGTACTTC
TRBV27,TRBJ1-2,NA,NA,CASSLSRGGTYGYTF,TGTGCCAGCAGTTTATCGAGAGGAGGGACCTATGGCTACACCTTC
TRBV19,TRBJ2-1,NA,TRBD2,CASRTSGYNEQFF,TGTGCCAGTAGGACTAGCGGGTACAATGAGCAGTTCTTC
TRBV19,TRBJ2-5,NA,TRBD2,CASSIPPGLAGLQETQYF,TGTGCCAGTAGTATCCCACCGGGACTAGCGGGCCTCCAAGAGACCCAGTACTTC
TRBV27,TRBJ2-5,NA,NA,CASSISTGIQETQYF,TGTGCCAGCAGTATATCAACAGGGATCCAAGAGACCCAGTACTTC
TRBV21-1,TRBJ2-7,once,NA,CASSELNRGGAYEQYF,TGTGCCAGCAGCGAACTAAACAGGGGCGGAGCCTACGAGCAGTACTTC
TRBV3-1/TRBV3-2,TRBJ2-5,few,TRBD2,CASSHGVGRGGAFQETQYF,TGTGCCAGCAGCCATGGGGTAGGGCGCGGGGGGGCTTTCCAAGAGACCCAGTACTTC
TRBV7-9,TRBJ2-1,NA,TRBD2,CASSLTSGGYNEQFF,TGTGCCAGCAGCCTCACTAGCGGGGGATACAATGAGCAGTTCTTC
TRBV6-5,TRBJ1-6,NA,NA,CATTVQGGSPLHF,TGTGCCACCACTGTCCAGGGAGGGTCACCCCTCCACTTT
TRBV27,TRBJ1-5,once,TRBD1,CASSLLQPGTATDQPQHF,TGTGCCAGCAGTTTACTTCAACCCGGGACAGCAACCGATCAGCCCCAGCATTTT
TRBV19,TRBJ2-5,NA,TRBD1,CASSSTGGVRAQYF,TGTGCCAGTAGTTCAACAGGGGGAGTACGGGCCCAGTACTTC
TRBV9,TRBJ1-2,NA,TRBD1,CASSSRQGEAVGYTF,TGTGCCAGCAGCTCCCGACAGGGGGAGGCTGTTGGCTACACCTTC